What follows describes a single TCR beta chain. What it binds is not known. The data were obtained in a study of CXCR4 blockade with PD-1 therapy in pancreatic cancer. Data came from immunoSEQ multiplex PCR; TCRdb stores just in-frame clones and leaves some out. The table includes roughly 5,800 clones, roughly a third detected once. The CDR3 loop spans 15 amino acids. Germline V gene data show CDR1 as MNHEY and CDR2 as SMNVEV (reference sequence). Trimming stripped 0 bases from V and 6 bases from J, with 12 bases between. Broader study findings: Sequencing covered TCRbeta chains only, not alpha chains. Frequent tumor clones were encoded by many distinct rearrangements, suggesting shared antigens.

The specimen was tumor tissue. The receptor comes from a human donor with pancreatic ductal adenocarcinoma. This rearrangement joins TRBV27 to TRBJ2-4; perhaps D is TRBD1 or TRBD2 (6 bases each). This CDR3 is CASSLSTGGGNIQYF. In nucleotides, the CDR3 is TGTGCCAGCAGTTTATCGACCGGAGGGGGAAACATTCAGTACTTC.